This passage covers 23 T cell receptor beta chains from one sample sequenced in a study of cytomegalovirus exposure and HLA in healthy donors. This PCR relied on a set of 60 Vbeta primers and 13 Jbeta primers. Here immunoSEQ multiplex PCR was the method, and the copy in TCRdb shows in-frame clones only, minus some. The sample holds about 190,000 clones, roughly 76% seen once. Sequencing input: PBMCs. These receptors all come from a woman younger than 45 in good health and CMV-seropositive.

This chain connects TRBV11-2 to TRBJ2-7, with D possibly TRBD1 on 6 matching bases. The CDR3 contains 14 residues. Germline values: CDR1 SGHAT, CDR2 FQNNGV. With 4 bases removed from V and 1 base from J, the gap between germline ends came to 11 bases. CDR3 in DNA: TGTGCCAGCAGCTCAAACAGGGAATCCTACGAGCAGTACTTC. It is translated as CASSSNRESYEQYF.

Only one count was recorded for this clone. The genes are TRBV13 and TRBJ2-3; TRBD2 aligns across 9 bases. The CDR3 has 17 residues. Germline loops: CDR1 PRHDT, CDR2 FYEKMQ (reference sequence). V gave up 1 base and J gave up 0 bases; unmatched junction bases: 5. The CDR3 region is CASSLVSGGASTDTQYF. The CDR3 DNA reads TGTGCCAGCAGCTTAGTTAGCGGGGGAGCTAGCACAGATACGCAGTATTTT.

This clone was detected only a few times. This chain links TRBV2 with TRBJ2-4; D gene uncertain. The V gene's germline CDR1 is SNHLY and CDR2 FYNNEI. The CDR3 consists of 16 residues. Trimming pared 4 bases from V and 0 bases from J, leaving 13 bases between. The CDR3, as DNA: TGTGCCAGCAGTGCGTGGCAGACTCTAGCCAAAAACATTCAGTACTTC. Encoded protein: CASSAWQTLAKNIQYF.

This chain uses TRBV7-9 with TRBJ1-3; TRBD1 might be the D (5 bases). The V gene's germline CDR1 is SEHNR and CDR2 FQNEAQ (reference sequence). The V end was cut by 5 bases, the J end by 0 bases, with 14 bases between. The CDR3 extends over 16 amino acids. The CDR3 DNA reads TGTGCCAGCAGCAAAACGGGACTGAGCTCTGGAAACACCATATATTTT. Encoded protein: CASSKTGLSSGNTIYF.

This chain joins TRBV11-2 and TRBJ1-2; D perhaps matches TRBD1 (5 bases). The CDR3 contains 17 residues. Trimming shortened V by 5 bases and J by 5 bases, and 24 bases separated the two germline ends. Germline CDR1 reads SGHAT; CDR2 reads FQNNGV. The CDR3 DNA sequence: TGTGCCAGCAGCAGACAACAGGAGTTCGACGTTATGTATGGCTACACCTTC. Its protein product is CASSRQQEFDVMYGYTF.

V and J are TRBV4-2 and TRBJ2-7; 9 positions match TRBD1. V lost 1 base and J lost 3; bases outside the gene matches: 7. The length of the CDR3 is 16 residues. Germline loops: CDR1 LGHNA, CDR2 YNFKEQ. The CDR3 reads CASSQVPGQGIYEQYF. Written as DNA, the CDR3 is TGTGCCAGCAGCCAAGTTCCGGGACAGGGAATCTACGAGCAGTACTTC.

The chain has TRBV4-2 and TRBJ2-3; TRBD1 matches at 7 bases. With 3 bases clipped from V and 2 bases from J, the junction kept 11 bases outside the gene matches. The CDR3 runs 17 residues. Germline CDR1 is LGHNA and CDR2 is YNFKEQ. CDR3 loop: CASSHPGPGQSTDTQYF. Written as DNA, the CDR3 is TGTGCCAGCAGCCATCCAGGGCCGGGACAGTCCACAGATACGCAGTATTTT.

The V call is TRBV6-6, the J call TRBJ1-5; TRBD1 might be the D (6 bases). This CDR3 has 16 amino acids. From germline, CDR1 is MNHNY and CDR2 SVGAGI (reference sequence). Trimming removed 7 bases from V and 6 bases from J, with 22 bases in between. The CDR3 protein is CASNSPYTGRTQPQHF. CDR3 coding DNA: TGTGCCAGCAATTCCCCATACACAGGGCGGACTCAGCCCCAGCATTTT.

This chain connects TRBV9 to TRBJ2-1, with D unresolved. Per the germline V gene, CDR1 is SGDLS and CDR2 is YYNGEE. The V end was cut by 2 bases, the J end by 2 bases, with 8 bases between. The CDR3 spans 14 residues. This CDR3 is CASSVALTYNEQFF. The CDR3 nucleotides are TGTGCCAGCAGCGTGGCCCTGACCTACAATGAGCAGTTCTTC.

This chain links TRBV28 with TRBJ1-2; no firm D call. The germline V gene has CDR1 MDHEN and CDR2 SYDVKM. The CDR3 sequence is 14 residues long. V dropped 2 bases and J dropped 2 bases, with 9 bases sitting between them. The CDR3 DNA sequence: TGTGCCAGCAGTTTAACAGACGGCAACTATGGCTACACCTTC. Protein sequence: CASSLTDGNYGYTF.

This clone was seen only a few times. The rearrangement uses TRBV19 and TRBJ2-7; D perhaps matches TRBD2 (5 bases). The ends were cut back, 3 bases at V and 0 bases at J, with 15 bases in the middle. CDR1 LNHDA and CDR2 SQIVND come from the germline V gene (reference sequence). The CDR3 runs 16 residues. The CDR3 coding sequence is TGTGCCAGTAGTATGACGTTCGGCGGGCTCTCCTACGAGCAGTACTTC. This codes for CASSMTFGGLSYEQYF.

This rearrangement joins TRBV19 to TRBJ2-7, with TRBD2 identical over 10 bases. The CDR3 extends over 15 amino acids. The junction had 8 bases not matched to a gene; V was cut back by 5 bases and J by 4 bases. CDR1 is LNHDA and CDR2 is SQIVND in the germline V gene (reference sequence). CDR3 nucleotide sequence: TGTGCCAGTAGTGTGGGACTAGCGAATCTATACGAGCAGTACTTC. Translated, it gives CASSVGLANLYEQYF.

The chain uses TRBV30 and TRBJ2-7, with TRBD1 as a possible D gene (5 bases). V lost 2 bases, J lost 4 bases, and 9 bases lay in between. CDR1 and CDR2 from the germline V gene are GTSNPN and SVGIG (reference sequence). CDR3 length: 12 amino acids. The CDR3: CAWSSQGYEQYF. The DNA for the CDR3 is TGTGCCTGGAGTAGTCAGGGATACGAGCAGTACTTC.

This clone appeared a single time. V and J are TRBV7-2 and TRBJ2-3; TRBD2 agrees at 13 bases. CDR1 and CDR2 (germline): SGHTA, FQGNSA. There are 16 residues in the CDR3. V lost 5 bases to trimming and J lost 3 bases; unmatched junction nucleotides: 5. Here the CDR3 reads CASSPRTSGRTDTQYF. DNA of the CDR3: TGTGCCAGCAGCCCTCGGACTAGCGGGAGAACAGATACGCAGTATTTT. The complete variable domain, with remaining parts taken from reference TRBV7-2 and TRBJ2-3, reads GAGVSQSPSNKVTEKGKDVELRCDPISGHTALYWYRQSLGQGLEFLIYFQGNSAPDKSGLPSDRFSAERTGGSVSTLTIQRTQQEDSAVYLCASSPRTSGRTDTQYFGPGTRLTVL.

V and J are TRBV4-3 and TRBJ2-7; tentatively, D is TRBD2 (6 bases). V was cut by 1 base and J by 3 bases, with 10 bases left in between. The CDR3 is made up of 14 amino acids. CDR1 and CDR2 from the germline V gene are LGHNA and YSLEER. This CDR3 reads CASSQASGVYEQYF. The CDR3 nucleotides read TGCGCCAGCAGCCAAGCATCGGGAGTCTACGAGCAGTACTTC.

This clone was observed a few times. This CDR3 reads CASSKGGAASGYGYTF. CDR3 sequence (DNA): TGTGCCAGCAGCAAGGGGGGGGCGGCATCAGGCTATGGCTACACCTTC. V gene TRBV7-9 combines with J gene TRBJ1-2; D might be TRBD1 (6 bases). Per germline, CDR1 SEHNR and CDR2 FQNEAQ (reference sequence). Trimming shortened V by 5 bases and J by 4 bases, and 20 bases separated the two germline ends. This CDR3 has 16 residues.

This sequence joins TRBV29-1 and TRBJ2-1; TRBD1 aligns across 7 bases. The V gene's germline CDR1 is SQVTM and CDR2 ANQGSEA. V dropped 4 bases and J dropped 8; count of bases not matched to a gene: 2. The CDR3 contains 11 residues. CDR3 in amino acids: CSVATGDEQFF. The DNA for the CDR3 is TGCAGCGTTGCCACAGGGGATGAGCAGTTCTTC.

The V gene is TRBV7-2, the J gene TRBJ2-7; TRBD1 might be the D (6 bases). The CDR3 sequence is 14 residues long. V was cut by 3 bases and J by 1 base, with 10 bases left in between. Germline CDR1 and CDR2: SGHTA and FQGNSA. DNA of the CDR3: TGTGCCAGCAGCTTTGCAGGGGTTTCCTACGAGCAGTACTTC. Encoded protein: CASSFAGVSYEQYF.

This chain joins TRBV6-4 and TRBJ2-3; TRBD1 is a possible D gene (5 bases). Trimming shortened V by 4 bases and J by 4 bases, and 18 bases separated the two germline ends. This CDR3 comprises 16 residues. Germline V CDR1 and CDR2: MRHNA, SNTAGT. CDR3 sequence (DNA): TGTGCCAGCAGTGCTGGGGCAGGGCGATCTCCAGATACGCAGTATTTT. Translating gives CASSAGAGRSPDTQYF.

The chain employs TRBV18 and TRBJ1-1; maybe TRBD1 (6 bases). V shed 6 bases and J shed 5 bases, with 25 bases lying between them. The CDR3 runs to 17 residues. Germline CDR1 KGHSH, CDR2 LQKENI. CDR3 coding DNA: TGTGCCAGCTCCCCCCAAGGCTTGTGGGGGCGGGGGACTGAAGCTTTCTTT. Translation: CASSPQGLWGRGTEAFF.

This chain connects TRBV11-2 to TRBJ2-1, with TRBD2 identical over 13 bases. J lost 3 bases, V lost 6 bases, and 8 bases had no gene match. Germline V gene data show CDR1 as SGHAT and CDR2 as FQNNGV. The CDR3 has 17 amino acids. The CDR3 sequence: CASSPMGTSGDYNEQFF. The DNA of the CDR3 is TGTGCCAGCAGTCCCATGGGGACTAGCGGGGACTACAATGAGCAGTTCTTC.

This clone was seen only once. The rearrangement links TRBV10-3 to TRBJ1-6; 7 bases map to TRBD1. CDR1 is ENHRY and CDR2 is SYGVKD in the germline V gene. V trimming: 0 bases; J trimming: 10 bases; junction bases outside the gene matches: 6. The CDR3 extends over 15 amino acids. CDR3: CAISESRQGSSPLHF. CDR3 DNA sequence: TGTGCCATCAGTGAGTCGAGACAGGGCAGCTCACCCCTCCACTTT.

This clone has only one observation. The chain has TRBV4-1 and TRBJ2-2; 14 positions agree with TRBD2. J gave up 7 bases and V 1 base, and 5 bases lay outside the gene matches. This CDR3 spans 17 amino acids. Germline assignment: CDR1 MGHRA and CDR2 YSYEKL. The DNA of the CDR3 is TGCGCCAGCAGCCAAGGGACTAGCGGGGGGACGGTCGGGGAGCTGTTTTTT. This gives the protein CASSQGTSGGTVGELFF.